The sequence of this T cell receptor (beta chain) was determined in a study of T cells in Graves' hyperthyroidism and ophthalmopathy. Overall study findings and caveats: Researchers found most expanded thyroid clonotypes above 0.001 in blood as well.

Clinical symptoms, serum thyroxine, TRAb, thyroid ultrasound and orbital computed tomography informed diagnoses. Researchers amplified the TCR beta CDR3 regions from RNA transcripts. Primed by the HTBI set, a first-round RT-PCR was run on the TCR CDR3. In TCRdb, the multiplex PCR reads were re-called with MiXCR into one record per CDR3 protein. The sample consists of hundreds of thousands of distinct CDR3 sequences, around 20% of them appearing once. Germline values: CDR1 SNHLY, CDR2 FYNNEI. The CDR3 extends over 16 amino acids. V gave up 3 bases and J gave up 3 bases, with 18 bases separating them. A note on this clonotype: Its antigen is not known.

The sequence was obtained from a man younger than 45 with Graves' ophthalmopathy. V gene TRBV2 combines with J gene TRBJ2-7; D possibly corresponds to TRBD1 (7 bases). Sequencing was performed on blood. This chain's CDR3 is CASSDPGVRTGYEQYF. The CDR3 region has the DNA TGTGCCAGCAGTGACCCGGGGGTCCGGACAGGCTACGAGCAGTACTTC.